This T cell receptor beta chain was observed in a study of identical twins. General study findings and limits: The models gave estimates that fell short of the out-of-frame TCR alpha sharing seen in monozygotic twins. Whereas memory repertoires showed no such difference, abundant cord blood beta clonotypes carried fewer insertions.

As concerns this clonotype: The antigen is not known.

Each donor was a healthy Caucasian. The germline gives CDR1 LNHNV, CDR2 YYDKDF (reference sequence). With V trimmed by 8 bases and J by 5 bases, 3 bases remained unmatched. The CDR3 has 13 amino acids. Via MiXCR, TCRdb re-called the 5' RACE reads, giving one row per CDR3 protein. The sample lists about 530,000 distinct CDR3 sequences, about 20% seen once, with roughly 0.5% in the top ten. The same data also contributed to another study, on yellow fever vaccine responses in identical twins.

This chain connects TRBV15 to TRBJ1-2; 12 nucleotides align to TRBD1. Source material: CD4+ T cells sorted from blood. The receptor was isolated from a woman aged 18-29 years in good health. CDR3 sequence reads: CATGTGGDYGYTF. The CDR3 coding sequence is TGTGCCACCGGGACAGGGGGCGATTATGGCTACACCTTC.